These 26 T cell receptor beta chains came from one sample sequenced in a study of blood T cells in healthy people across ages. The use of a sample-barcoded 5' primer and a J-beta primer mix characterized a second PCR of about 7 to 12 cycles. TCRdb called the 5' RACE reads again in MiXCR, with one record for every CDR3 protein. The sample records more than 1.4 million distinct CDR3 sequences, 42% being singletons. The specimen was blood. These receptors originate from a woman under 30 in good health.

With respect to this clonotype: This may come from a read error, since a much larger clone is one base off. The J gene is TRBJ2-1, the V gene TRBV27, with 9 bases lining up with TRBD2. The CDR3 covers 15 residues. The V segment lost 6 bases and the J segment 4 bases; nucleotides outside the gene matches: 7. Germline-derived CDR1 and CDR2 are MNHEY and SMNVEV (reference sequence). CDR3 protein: CASSLRLAEYNEQFF. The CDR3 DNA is TGTGCCAGCAGCCTCAGACTAGCGGAGTACAATGAGCAGTTCTTC.

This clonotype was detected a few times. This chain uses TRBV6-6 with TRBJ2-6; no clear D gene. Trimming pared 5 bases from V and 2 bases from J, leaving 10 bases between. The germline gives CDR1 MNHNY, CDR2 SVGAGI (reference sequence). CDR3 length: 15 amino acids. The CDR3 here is CASSLGVTGANVLTF. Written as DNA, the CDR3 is TGTGCCAGCAGTCTTGGGGTGACTGGGGCCAACGTCCTGACTTTC.

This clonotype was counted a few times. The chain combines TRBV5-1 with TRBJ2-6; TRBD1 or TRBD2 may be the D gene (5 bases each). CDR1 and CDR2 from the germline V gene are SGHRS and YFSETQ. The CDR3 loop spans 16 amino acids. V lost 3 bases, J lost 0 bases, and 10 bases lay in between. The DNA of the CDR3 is TGCGCCAGCAGCTGGGACGGCATCTCTGGGGCCAACGTCCTGACTTTC. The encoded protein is CASSWDGISGANVLTF.

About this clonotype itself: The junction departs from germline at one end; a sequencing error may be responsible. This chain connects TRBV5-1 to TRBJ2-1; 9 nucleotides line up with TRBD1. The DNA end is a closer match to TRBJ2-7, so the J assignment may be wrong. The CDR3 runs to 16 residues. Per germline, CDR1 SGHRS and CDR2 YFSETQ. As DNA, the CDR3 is TGCGCCAGTAGCTTGGACCGGGACAGGGTATACAATGAGCAGTACTTC. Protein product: CASSLDRDRVYNEQYF.

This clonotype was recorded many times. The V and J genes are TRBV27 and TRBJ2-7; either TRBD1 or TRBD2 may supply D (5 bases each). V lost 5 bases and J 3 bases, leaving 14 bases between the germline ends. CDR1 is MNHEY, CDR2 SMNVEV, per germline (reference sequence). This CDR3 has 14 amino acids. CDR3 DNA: TGTGCCAGCAGTCCGGGGCTAGCCTTCTACGAGCAGTACTTC. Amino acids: CASSPGLAFYEQYF.

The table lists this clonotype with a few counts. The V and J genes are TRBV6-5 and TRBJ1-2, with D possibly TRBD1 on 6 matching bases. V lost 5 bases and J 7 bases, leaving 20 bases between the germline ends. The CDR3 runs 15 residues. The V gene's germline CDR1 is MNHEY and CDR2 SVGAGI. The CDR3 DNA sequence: TGTGCCAGCAGTCCTGGGACATACGTAAGCGGTGGCTACACCTTC. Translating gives CASSPGTYVSGGYTF.

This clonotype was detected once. This CDR3 reads CASSVGGQITDTQYF. The CDR3 region has the DNA TGTGCCAGCAGCGTAGGTGGGCAAATCACAGATACGCAGTATTTT. The J gene is TRBJ2-3, the V gene TRBV9; no firm D call. This CDR3 has 15 residues. V was pared by 0 bases and J by 2 bases, with 10 bases between. The germline V gene has CDR1 SGDLS and CDR2 YYNGEE.

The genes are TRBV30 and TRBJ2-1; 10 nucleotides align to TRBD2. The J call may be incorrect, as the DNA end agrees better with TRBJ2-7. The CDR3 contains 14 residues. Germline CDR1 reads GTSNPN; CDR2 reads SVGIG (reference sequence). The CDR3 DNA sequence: TGTGCCTGCCGACTAGCGGGTACCTACAATGAGCAGTACTTC. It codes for CACRLAGTYNEQYF.

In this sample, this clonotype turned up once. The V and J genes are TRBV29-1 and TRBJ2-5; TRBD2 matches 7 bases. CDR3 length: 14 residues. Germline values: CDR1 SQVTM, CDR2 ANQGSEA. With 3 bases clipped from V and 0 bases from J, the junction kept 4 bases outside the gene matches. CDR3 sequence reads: CSVDPSGDQETQYF. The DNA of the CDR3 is TGCAGCGTTGATCCCAGCGGGGACCAAGAGACCCAGTACTTC. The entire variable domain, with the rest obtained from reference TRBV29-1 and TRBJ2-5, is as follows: SAVISQKPSRDICQRGTSLTIQCQVDSQVTMMFWYRQQPGQSLTLIATANQGSEATYESGFVIDKFPISRPNLTFSTLTVSNMSPEDSSIYLCSVDPSGDQETQYFGPGTRLLVL.

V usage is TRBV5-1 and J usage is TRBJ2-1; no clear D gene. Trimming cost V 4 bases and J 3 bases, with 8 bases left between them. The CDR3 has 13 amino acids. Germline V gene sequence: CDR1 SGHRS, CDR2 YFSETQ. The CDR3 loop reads CASSLQYYNEQFF. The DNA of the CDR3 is TGCGCCAGCAGCCTACAGTACTACAATGAGCAGTTCTTC.

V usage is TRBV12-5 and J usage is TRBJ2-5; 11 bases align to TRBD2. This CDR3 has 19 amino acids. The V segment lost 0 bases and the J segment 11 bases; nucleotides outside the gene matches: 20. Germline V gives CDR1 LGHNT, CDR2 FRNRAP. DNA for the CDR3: TGTGCTAGTGGTTTGGTACTGGGTAGCGGGAGGGCCTCCTACAATGAGCAGTACTTC. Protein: CASGLVLGSGRASYNEQYF.

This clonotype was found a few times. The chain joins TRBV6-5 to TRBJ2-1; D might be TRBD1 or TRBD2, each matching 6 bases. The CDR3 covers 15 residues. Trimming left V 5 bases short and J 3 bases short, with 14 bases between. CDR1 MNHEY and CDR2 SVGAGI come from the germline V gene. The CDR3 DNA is TGTGCCAGCAGTGCCAGGGGCGGGGACTACAATGAGCAGTTCTTC. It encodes CASSARGGDYNEQFF.

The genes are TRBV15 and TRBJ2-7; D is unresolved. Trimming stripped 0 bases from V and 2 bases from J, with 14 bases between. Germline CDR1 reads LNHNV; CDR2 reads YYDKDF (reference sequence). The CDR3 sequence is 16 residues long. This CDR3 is CATSREAQLNPYEQYF. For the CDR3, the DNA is TGTGCCACCAGCAGAGAGGCCCAGCTTAATCCCTACGAGCAGTACTTC.

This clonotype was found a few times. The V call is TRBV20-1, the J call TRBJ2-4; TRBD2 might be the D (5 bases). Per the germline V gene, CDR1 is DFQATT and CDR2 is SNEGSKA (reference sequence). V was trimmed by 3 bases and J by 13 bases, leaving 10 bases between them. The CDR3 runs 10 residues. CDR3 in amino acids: CSARREEQYF. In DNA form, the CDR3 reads TGCAGTGCTAGGAGGGAAGAGCAGTACTTC.

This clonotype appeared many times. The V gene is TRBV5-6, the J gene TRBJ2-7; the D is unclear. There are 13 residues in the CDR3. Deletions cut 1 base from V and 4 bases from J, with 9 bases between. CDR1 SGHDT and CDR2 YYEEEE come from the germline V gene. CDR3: CASSLRQNYEQYF. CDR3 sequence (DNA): TGTGCCAGCAGCTTGCGGCAGAATTACGAGCAGTACTTC.

The CDR3 DNA is TGCAGCGTTGGGACTAGAGCTGGCACAGATACGCAGTATTTT. Protein: CSVGTRAGTDTQYF. This chain joins TRBV29-1 and TRBJ2-3, with 7 bases identical to TRBD2. There are 14 residues in the CDR3. Trimming removed 4 bases from V and 1 base from J; junction bases left unmatched: 5. Germline CDR1 and CDR2: SQVTM and ANQGSEA.

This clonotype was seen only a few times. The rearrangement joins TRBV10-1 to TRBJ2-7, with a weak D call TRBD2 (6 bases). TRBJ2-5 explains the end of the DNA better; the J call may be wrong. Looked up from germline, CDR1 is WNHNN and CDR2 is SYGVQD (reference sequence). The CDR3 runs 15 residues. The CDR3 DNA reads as TGCGCCAGCAGTGAGTCTGTGGCGGGGACGAAGACCCAGTACTTC. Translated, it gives CASSESVAGTKTQYF.

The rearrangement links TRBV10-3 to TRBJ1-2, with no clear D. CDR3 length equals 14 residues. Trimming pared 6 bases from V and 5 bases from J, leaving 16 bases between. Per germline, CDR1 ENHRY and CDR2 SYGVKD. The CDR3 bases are TGTGCCATCAGGGACGGACCTCGATTGTATGGCTACACCTTC. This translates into CAIRDGPRLYGYTF.

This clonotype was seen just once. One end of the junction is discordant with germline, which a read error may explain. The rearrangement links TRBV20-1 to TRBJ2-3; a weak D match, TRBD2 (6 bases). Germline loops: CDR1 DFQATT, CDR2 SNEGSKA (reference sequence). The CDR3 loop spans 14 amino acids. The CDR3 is CSTRGPSATDTQYF. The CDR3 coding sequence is TGCAGTACTAGAGGCCCTAGCGCCACAGATACGCAGTATTTT.

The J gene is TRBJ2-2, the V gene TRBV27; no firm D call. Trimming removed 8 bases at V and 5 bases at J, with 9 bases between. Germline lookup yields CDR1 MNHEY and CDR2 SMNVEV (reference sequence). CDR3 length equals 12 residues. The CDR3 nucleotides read TGTGCCAGCGGCAGAAGAACCGGGGAGCTGTTTTTT. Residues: CASGRRTGELFF.

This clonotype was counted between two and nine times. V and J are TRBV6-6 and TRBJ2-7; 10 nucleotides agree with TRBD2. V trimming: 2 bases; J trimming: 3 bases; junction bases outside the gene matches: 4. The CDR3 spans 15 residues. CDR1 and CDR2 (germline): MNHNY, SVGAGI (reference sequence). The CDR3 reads CASSYLAGVSYEQYF. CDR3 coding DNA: TGTGCCAGCAGTTACCTAGCGGGGGTTAGCTACGAGCAGTACTTC.

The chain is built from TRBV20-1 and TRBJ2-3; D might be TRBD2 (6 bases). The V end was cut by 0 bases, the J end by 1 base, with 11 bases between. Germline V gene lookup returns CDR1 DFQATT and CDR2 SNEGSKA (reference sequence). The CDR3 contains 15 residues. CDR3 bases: TGCAGTGCTAGAGACCCTAGCGTCGGCACAGATACGCAGTATTTT. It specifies CSARDPSVGTDTQYF.

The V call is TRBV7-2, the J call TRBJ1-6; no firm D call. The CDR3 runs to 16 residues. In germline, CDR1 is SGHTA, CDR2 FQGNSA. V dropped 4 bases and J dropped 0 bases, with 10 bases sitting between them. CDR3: CASSSPSRSYNSPLHF. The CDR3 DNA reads TGTGCCAGCAGCTCCCCTTCCCGCTCCTATAATTCACCCCTCCACTTT.

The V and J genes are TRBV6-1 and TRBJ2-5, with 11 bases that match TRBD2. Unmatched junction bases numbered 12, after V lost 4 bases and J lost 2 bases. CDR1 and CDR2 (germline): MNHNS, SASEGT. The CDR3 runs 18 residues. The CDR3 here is CASSASGTSGWRQETQYF. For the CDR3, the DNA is TGTGCCAGCAGTGCCTCCGGGACTAGCGGCTGGAGACAAGAGACCCAGTACTTC.

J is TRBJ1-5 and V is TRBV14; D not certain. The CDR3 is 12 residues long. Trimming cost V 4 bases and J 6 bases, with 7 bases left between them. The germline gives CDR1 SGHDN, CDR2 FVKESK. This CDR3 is CASSRPGQPQHF. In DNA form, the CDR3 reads TGTGCCAGCAGCCGCCCGGGTCAGCCCCAGCATTTT.

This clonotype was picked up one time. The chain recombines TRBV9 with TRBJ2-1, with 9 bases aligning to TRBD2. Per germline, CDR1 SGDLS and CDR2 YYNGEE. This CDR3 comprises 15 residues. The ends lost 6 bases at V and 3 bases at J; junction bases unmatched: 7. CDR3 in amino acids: CASNIAGDRYNEQFF. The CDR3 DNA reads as TGTGCCAGCAACATAGCGGGGGACCGCTACAATGAGCAGTTCTTC.